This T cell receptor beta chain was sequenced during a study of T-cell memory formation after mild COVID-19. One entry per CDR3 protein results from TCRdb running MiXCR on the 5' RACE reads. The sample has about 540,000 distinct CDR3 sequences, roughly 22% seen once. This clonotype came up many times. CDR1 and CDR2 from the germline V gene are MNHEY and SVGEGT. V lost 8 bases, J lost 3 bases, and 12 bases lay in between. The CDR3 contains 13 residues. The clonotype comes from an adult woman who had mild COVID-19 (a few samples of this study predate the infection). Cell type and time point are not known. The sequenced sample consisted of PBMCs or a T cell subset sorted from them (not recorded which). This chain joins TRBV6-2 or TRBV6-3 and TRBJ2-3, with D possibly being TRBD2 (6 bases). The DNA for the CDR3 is TGTGCCAGCGGACTACTACTAACAGATACGCAGTATTTT. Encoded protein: CASGLLLTDTQYF.